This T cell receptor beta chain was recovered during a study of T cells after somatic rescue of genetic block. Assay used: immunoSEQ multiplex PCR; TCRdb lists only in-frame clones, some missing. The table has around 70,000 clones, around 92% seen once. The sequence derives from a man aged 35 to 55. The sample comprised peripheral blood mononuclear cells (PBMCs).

As DNA, the CDR3 is TGTGCCAGCTCACCAGGTGCTAGCGGGATGGGTAGTAATGAGCAGTTCTTC. It encodes CASSPGASGMGSNEQFF. The chain has TRBV18 and TRBJ2-1; 9 bases are shared with TRBD2. J was trimmed by 7 bases and V by 2 bases; bases with no gene match: 12. Germline lookup yields CDR1 KGHSH and CDR2 LQKENI. The CDR3 has 17 residues.